The 9 T cell receptor beta chains reported below all come from one sample, sequenced in a study of blood T cell repertoires in COVID-19. The assay was immunoSEQ multiplex PCR, and TCRdb's table has in-frame clones only and misses some. The sample shows roughly 42,000 clones, around 83% of them seen only once. Sequenced: peripheral blood. The receptor set was obtained from a woman between 65 and 79 years old in a cohort sampled during active COVID-19.

The CDR3 DNA sequence: TGTGCCAGCAGTTACCAGGGATTTCAGCCCCAGCATTTT. Translation gives CASSYQGFQPQHF. V and J are TRBV6-5 and TRBJ1-5, with D possibly matching TRBD1 (5 bases). Germline CDR1 reads MNHEY; CDR2 reads SVGAGI. The CDR3 has 13 amino acids. V was trimmed by 2 bases and J by 6 bases, leaving 8 bases between them.

The V call is TRBV28, the J call TRBJ1-2; D gene uncertain. V was clipped by 2 bases and J by 4 bases, with 5 bases between them. From germline, CDR1 is MDHEN and CDR2 SYDVKM. CDR3 length: 12 residues. The CDR3 is CASSLDTYGYTF. The DNA for the CDR3 is TGTGCCAGCAGTTTAGACACCTATGGCTACACCTTC.

V gene TRBV19 combines with J gene TRBJ2-7; weak D call: TRBD1 (6 bases). CDR3 size: 13 residues. Per germline, CDR1 LNHDA and CDR2 SQIVND (reference sequence). V gave up 1 base and J gave up 6 bases, with 10 bases separating them. The CDR3, as DNA: TGTGCCAGTAGTATAGCACAGGGCGGCGAGCAGTACTTC. Amino acid sequence: CASSIAQGGEQYF.

This chain connects TRBV7-9 to TRBJ1-2; possibly TRBD1 for D (5 bases). V lost 2 bases and J 4 bases, leaving 8 bases between the germline ends. In germline, CDR1 is SEHNR, CDR2 FQNEAQ (reference sequence). The CDR3 runs to 13 residues. The CDR3 protein is CASSLQGIYGYTF. CDR3 in DNA: TGTGCCAGCAGCTTACAGGGAATCTATGGCTACACCTTC.

The V call is TRBV4-2, the J call TRBJ2-3, with 12 positions matching TRBD2. Trimming at V came to 2 bases and at J to 3 bases, leaving 6 bases not matched to a gene. This CDR3 region has 17 residues. CDR1 LGHNA and CDR2 YNFKEQ come from the germline V gene. The CDR3 sequence is CASSQPLAGGVTDTQYF. The CDR3 nucleotides read TGTGCCAGCAGCCAACCACTAGCGGGAGGTGTGACAGATACGCAGTATTTT.

V usage is TRBV20-1 and J usage is TRBJ2-1, with 13 bases that match TRBD2. In germline, CDR1 is DFQATT, CDR2 SNEGSKA (reference sequence). The CDR3 length is 14 residues. The trim removed 3 bases at V and 8 bases at J, leaving 4 bases unmatched. The CDR3 nucleotides are TGCAGTGCTAGTGGACTAGCGGGAGTCCATGAGCAGTTCTTC. Translating gives CSASGLAGVHEQFF.

The chain carries TRBV7-2 and TRBJ2-3; 7 bases are shared with TRBD2. J was trimmed by 0 bases and V by 2 bases; bases with no gene match: 2. There are 15 residues in the CDR3. Germline loops: CDR1 SGHTA, CDR2 FQGNSA. As DNA, the CDR3 is TGTGCCAGCAGCTTATATAGCGGGAGCACAGATACGCAGTATTTT. This sequence encodes CASSLYSGSTDTQYF. The full variable domain, completed using reference TRBV7-2 and TRBJ2-3, is GAGVSQSPSNKVTEKGKDVELRCDPISGHTALYWYRQSLGQGLEFLIYFQGNSAPDKSGLPSDRFSAERTGGSVSTLTIQRTQQEDSAVYLCASSLYSGSTDTQYFGPGTRLTVL.

The DNA for the CDR3 is TGTGCCAGTAGTATACTAGCGGGAGCCGGGGAGCTGTTTTTT. Translated: CASSILAGAGELFF. The V and J genes are TRBV19 and TRBJ2-2; 10 positions agree with TRBD2. V lost 2 bases and J lost 6; bases outside the gene matches: 0. CDR3 length equals 14 residues. CDR1 is LNHDA and CDR2 is SQIVND in the germline V gene (reference sequence).

This clone was found once. Written as DNA, the CDR3 is TGTGCCAGCAGCCAGGCCCGGGACAGCCTACCACATTACAATGAGCAGTTCTTC. Encoded protein: CASSQARDSLPHYNEQFF. This rearrangement joins TRBV14 to TRBJ2-1; 7 bases are shared with TRBD1. CDR3 length: 18 residues. Germline V gene lookup returns CDR1 SGHDN and CDR2 FVKESK. Losses at the gene ends were 3 bases for V and 4 bases for J; bases not matched to a gene: 15.